This T cell receptor (beta chain) is drawn from a study of blood T cell repertoires in COVID-19. To note about this clone: Within the sample, other DNA sequences also encode this same CDR3.

Original processing notes: Cell counts per sample came from amplifying reference gene primers. The data were produced by immunoSEQ multiplex PCR, yet TCRdb's version contains in-frame clones alone and is incomplete. V, J and clone size are taken as reported in that table, and D and trimming were inferred from the DNA itself. Seen here are over 45,000 clones, 80% to 90% observed once, and the top ten hold roughly 7.3%. V lost 0 bases to trimming and J lost 6 bases, with 4 bases between them. The CDR3 runs 11 residues. The germline V gene has CDR1 SGHRS and CDR2 YFSETQ. Source material: peripheral blood. The clonotype was recovered from a man aged 35 to 55 with acute or convalescent COVID-19. The chain uses TRBV5-1 and TRBJ2-7; no firm D call. The CDR3 loop reads CASSLDSEQYF. DNA for the CDR3: TGCGCCAGCAGCTTGGATAGCGAGCAGTACTTC.